A selection of T cell receptor beta chains follows, all from one sample in a study of T cell responses to AZD1222 COVID-19 vaccine. TCRdb's table, derived via immunoSEQ multiplex PCR, lists solely in-frame clones and lacks some. There are roughly 140,000 clones in the sample; around 91% occur only once, and around 5% lies in the top ten. The specimen comprised peripheral blood, sampled on day 0 of AZD1222 vaccination. The origin of the receptors is an adult in good health. Both conserved end residues are part of each CDR3. D genes are given only for firm matches. Size tells how often a clone was seen (once, few, many) or the class of an expanded clone, and some rows leave it out.

abundance | j_gene | d_gene | v_gene | CDR3aa | CDR3nt
once | TRBJ2-7 | - | TRBV28 | CASSLRPNSYEQYF | TGTGCCAGCAGTTTACGGCCAAACTCCTACGAGCAGTACTTC
- | TRBJ2-1 | - | TRBV19 | CASSMGPNEQFF | TGTGCCAGTAGTATGGGTCCTAATGAGCAGTTCTTC
- | TRBJ1-5 | - | TRBV7-9 | CASSSRPPGPNQPQHF | TGTGCCAGCAGCTCAAGGCCCCCAGGGCCAAATCAGCCCCAGCATTTT
- | TRBJ2-1 | - | TRBV21-1 | CASSKIAGDEQFF | TGTGCCAGCAGCAAAATAGCGGGAGACGAGCAGTTCTTC
- | TRBJ1-1 | - | TRBV20-1 | CSARGGTEAFF | TGCAGTGCTAGAGGAGGAACTGAAGCTTTCTTT
once | TRBJ2-7 | - | TRBV7-2 | CASSLGTGLYTYEQYF | TGTGCCAGCAGCTTAGGAACGGGGCTGTATACCTACGAGCAGTACTTC
few | TRBJ2-2 | TRBD2 | TRBV4-2 | CASSQDNPSGGWSGELFF | TGTGCCAGCAGCCAAGATAATCCCAGCGGGGGATGGAGCGGGGAGCTGTTTTTT
- | TRBJ1-2 | - | TRBV6-2/TRBV6-3 | CASSLTAYYGYTF | TGTGCCAGCAGTTTGACAGCCTACTATGGCTACACCTTC
- | TRBJ1-6 | - | TRBV28 | CASSLNRRNSPLHF | TGTGCCAGCAGTTTAAACCGAAGAAATTCACCCCTCCACTTT
- | TRBJ1-4 | - | TRBV28 | CASSLTVLNEKLFF | TGTGCCAGCAGTTTGACAGTCCTAAATGAAAAACTGTTTTTT
- | TRBJ1-2 | - | TRBV19 | CASSIAYGAAWVDYTF | TGTGCCAGTAGTATCGCCTACGGGGCCGCCTGGGTAGACTACACCTTC
- | TRBJ2-5 | - | TRBV28 | CASSLGQQETQYF | TGTGCCAGCAGTTTAGGGCAGCAAGAGACCCAGTACTTC
- | TRBJ2-1 | TRBD2 | TRBV7-3 | CASSAAGSLNNEQFF | TGTGCCAGCAGCGCAGCGGGGTCCCTAAACAATGAGCAGTTCTTC
- | TRBJ2-7 | TRBD1 | TRBV28 | CASSLSWDRVSYEQYF | TGTGCCAGCAGTTTATCATGGGACAGGGTCTCCTACGAGCAGTACTTC
few | TRBJ2-1 | - | TRBV5-5 | CASSLGWGPNNEQFF | TGTGCCAGCAGCTTGGGCTGGGGGCCGAACAATGAGCAGTTCTTC
- | TRBJ2-1 | - | TRBV11-3 | CASSSTGRQQFF | TGTGCCAGCAGCTCCACGGGGAGGCAGCAGTTCTTC
- | TRBJ2-7 | - | TRBV5-5 | CAIPLFQGYEQYF | TGTGCCATACCGCTCTTCCAGGGCTACGAGCAGTACTTC
- | TRBJ2-7 | - | TRBV4-2 | CASSPAAGNPYEQYF | TGTGCCAGCAGCCCCGCTGCAGGGAATCCCTACGAGCAGTACTTC
- | TRBJ1-3 | - | TRBV5-1 | CASSSAGEGNTIYF | TGCGCCAGCAGCTCAGCAGGGGAGGGAAACACCATATATTTT
- | TRBJ2-3 | TRBD2 | TRBV2 | CASRASSGSTDTQYF | TGTGCCAGCAGGGCATCTAGCGGGAGCACAGATACGCAGTATTTT
- | TRBJ1-6 | - | TRBV7-9 | CASTPPGQDSPLHF | TGTGCCAGCACCCCCCCGGGACAAGATTCACCCCTCCACTTT
few | TRBJ1-3 | - | TRBV6-1 | CASSLPTGSGNTIYF | TGTGCCAGCAGTCTCCCGACTGGGAGCGGAAACACCATATATTTT
- | TRBJ1-6 | - | TRBV3-1/TRBV3-2 | CASSPREGGSPLHF | TGTGCCAGCAGCCCGCGGGAGGGCGGATCACCCCTCCACTTT
- | TRBJ2-2 | - | TRBV7-2 | CASSWTVPGELFF | TGTGCCAGCAGCTGGACTGTACCGGGGGAGCTGTTTTTT
once | TRBJ2-7 | - | TRBV3-1/TRBV3-2 | CASSQALGSYEQYF | TGTGCCAGCAGCCAGGCTCTAGGATCCTACGAGCAGTACTTC
- | TRBJ2-5 | - | TRBV7-2 | CASSPRRDSLKKTQYF | TGTGCCAGCAGCCCTAGACGGGATTCCCTTAAGAAGACCCAGTACTTC
- | TRBJ1-1 | - | TRBV20-1 | CSARRTEAFF | TGCAGTGCCCGGCGGACTGAAGCTTTCTTT
- | TRBJ2-7 | TRBD1 | TRBV6-1 | CASSEVPGQLYEQYF | TGTGCCAGCAGTGAGGTACCGGGACAGCTTTACGAGCAGTACTTC
- | TRBJ1-5 | - | TRBV27 | CASSLGRGYQPQHF | TGTGCCAGCAGCTTAGGGAGGGGTTATCAGCCCCAGCATTTT
- | TRBJ2-6 | TRBD1 | TRBV7-3 | CASSFSGTGNSGANVLTF | TGTGCCAGCAGCTTTTCAGGGACAGGAAACTCTGGGGCCAACGTCCTGACTTTC
- | TRBJ1-2 | TRBD1 | TRBV7-9 | CASSLGQTYGYTF | TGTGCCAGCAGCTTGGGACAGACATATGGCTACACCTTC
- | TRBJ1-3 | - | TRBV28 | CASSLAGNTIYF | TGTGCCAGCAGTTTGGCGGGAAACACCATATATTTT
- | TRBJ2-7 | TRBD1 | TRBV28 | CASTPFGTGTFYEQYF | TGTGCCAGCACACCGTTCGGGACAGGGACATTCTACGAGCAGTACTTC
- | TRBJ1-6 | TRBD1 | TRBV4-2 | CASSQRTGNNSPLHF | TGTGCCAGCAGCCAAAGGACAGGGAATAATTCACCCCTCCACTTT
- | TRBJ2-1 | TRBD2 | TRBV27 | CASSGTSLWVDEQFF | TGTGCCAGCAGTGGGACTAGCTTATGGGTGGATGAGCAGTTCTTC
- | TRBJ1-5 | TRBD1 | TRBV18 | CASSPLGTDNQPQHF | TGTGCCAGCTCACCCTTGGGGACAGACAATCAGCCCCAGCATTTT
- | TRBJ2-7 | TRBD2 | TRBV5-1 | CASSLVSGSTYEQYF | TGCGCCAGCAGCTTGGTAAGCGGGAGCACCTACGAGCAGTACTTC
once | TRBJ1-5 | - | TRBV19 | CASSIGRGGWPSNSNQPQHF | TGTGCCAGTAGTATAGGACGGGGTGGCTGGCCATCTAACAGCAATCAGCCCCAGCATTTT
- | TRBJ1-5 | TRBD1 | TRBV10-2 | CASSGQGATGNQPQHF | TGCGCCAGCAGTGGACAGGGGGCTACGGGCAATCAGCCCCAGCATTTT
- | TRBJ2-5 | TRBD1 | TRBV3-1/TRBV3-2 | CASLQGAGETQYF | TGTGCCAGCCTCCAGGGGGCGGGGGAGACCCAGTACTTC
- | TRBJ1-1 | - | TRBV9 | CASNSPGLDTEAFF | TGTGCCAGCAATTCCCCAGGGTTAGATACTGAAGCTTTCTTT
- | TRBJ1-6 | - | TRBV9 | CASSVSGQKNSPLHF | TGTGCCAGCAGCGTAAGTGGGCAGAAAAATTCACCCCTCCACTTT
- | TRBJ1-4 | - | TRBV6-5 | CASSFSGPPTDEKLFF | TGTGCCAGCAGTTTTTCCGGGCCCCCGACGGACGAAAAACTGTTTTTT
- | TRBJ2-7 | - | TRBV4-2 | CASSQDLPFNEQYF | TGTGCCAGCAGCCAAGATCTCCCTTTTAACGAGCAGTACTTC
- | TRBJ2-1 | TRBD2 | TRBV19 | CASSPGTSGNEQFF | TGTGCCAGTAGTCCGGGGACTAGCGGCAATGAGCAGTTCTTC
- | TRBJ2-6 | - | TRBV6-5 | CASSSTPEGANVLTF | TGTGCCAGCAGTTCCACCCCTGAGGGGGCCAACGTCCTGACTTTC